This is a list of T cell receptor beta chains from one sample in a study of blood T cell repertoires in COVID-19. Clones were sequenced by immunoSEQ multiplex PCR, and TCRdb holds only the in-frame ones, with some missing. Of about 130,000 clones in the sample, around 78% were seen once. Sequenced material: peripheral blood. These receptors came from a human donor in a cohort sampled during active COVID-19. CDR3s include the opening cysteine and the closing phenylalanine or tryptophan. Each record gives: V gene, J gene, CDR3 length, clone size, D gene, CDR3 DNA, CDR3 protein. A D gene is named only where the DNA matches it firmly. Rows give clone size only sometimes, using once, few, many, or a class for an expanded clone.

v_gene: TRBV9
j_gene: TRBJ1-1
len: 13
abundance: many
d_gene: TRBD1
CDR3nt: TGTGCCAGCGGACAGGGGATGAGCACTGAAGCTTTCTTT
CDR3aa: CASGQGMSTEAFF

v_gene: TRBV7-9
j_gene: TRBJ2-7
len: 14
abundance: once
d_gene: .
CDR3nt: TGTGCCAGCAGCACCAAGGGGGGGGCCTACGAGCAGTACTTC
CDR3aa: CASSTKGGAYEQYF

v_gene: TRBV5-5
j_gene: TRBJ2-2
len: 15
abundance: once
d_gene: .
CDR3nt: TGTGCCAGCAGCTTGTCAGGCAGGGAAGGCGGGGAGCTGTTTTTT
CDR3aa: CASSLSGREGGELFF

v_gene: TRBV18
j_gene: TRBJ2-3
len: 14
abundance: .
d_gene: .
CDR3nt: TGTGCCAGCTCACCCGTCCCTGGCACAGATACGCAGTATTTT
CDR3aa: CASSPVPGTDTQYF

v_gene: TRBV5-1
j_gene: TRBJ1-6
len: 16
abundance: .
d_gene: .
CDR3nt: TGCGCCAGCAGCCTGGGCGGGGGGGCTCGGCATTCACCCCTCCACTTT
CDR3aa: CASSLGGGARHSPLHF

v_gene: TRBV5-6
j_gene: TRBJ2-5
len: 15
abundance: .
d_gene: TRBD1
CDR3nt: TGTGCCAGCAGCAAGACTCTAACAGGGGTAGAGACCCAGTACTTC
CDR3aa: CASSKTLTGVETQYF

v_gene: TRBV20-1
j_gene: TRBJ1-1
len: 11
abundance: .
d_gene: .
CDR3nt: TGCAGTGCTCCGAGGGACACTGAAGCTTTCTTT
CDR3aa: CSAPRDTEAFF

v_gene: TRBV10-3
j_gene: TRBJ1-1
len: 13
abundance: .
d_gene: .
CDR3nt: TGTGCCATCAGTGTGGCACTAGGCACTGAAGCTTTCTTT
CDR3aa: CAISVALGTEAFF

v_gene: TRBV3-1/TRBV3-2
j_gene: TRBJ1-5
len: 15
abundance: few
d_gene: .
CDR3nt: TGTGCCAGCAGCCAAGATGGGGGGGCGATGGAGCCCCAGCATTTT
CDR3aa: CASSQDGGAMEPQHF

v_gene: TRBV2
j_gene: TRBJ2-7
len: 11
abundance: .
d_gene: TRBD1
CDR3nt: TGTGCCAGCTTGGGACAGCTCGAGCAGTACTTC
CDR3aa: CASLGQLEQYF

v_gene: TRBV6-5
j_gene: TRBJ1-5
len: 13
abundance: .
d_gene: .
CDR3nt: TGTGCCAGCAGAGGACAGATCAATCAGCCCCAGCATTTT
CDR3aa: CASRGQINQPQHF

v_gene: TRBV3-1/TRBV3-2
j_gene: TRBJ1-1
len: 14
abundance: .
d_gene: TRBD1
CDR3nt: TGTGCCAGCAGCCCGGAGGACAGGGTCGCTGAAGCTTTCTTT
CDR3aa: CASSPEDRVAEAFF

v_gene: TRBV7-3
j_gene: TRBJ2-1
len: 14
abundance: .
d_gene: .
CDR3nt: TGTGCCAGCAGCGCCCGCGGACTATACAATGAGCAGTTCTTC
CDR3aa: CASSARGLYNEQFF

v_gene: TRBV18
j_gene: TRBJ2-7
len: 13
abundance: .
d_gene: .
CDR3nt: TGTGCCAGCTCCCCCGGGAGCTCCTACGAGCAGTACTTC
CDR3aa: CASSPGSSYEQYF

v_gene: TRBV6-1
j_gene: TRBJ2-1
len: 16
abundance: .
d_gene: TRBD2
CDR3nt: TGTGCCAGCAGTGGACCCCTAGCGGGGGCAGGGAATGAGCAGTTCTTC
CDR3aa: CASSGPLAGAGNEQFF

v_gene: TRBV2
j_gene: TRBJ1-6
len: 15
abundance: once
d_gene: .
CDR3nt: TGTGCCAGCAGCGGTGACGAAGCAGGTGGTTCACCCCTCCACTTT
CDR3aa: CASSGDEAGGSPLHF

v_gene: TRBV30
j_gene: TRBJ1-5
len: 16
abundance: .
d_gene: .
CDR3nt: TGTGCCTGGAGTGCGGGACACCGGATTAAAGACCAGCCCCAGCATTTT
CDR3aa: CAWSAGHRIKDQPQHF

v_gene: TRBV29-1
j_gene: TRBJ1-5
len: 15
abundance: once
d_gene: .
CDR3nt: TGCAAAGAACCGGGGGGGCGATTTGGCAATCAGCCCCAGCATTTT
CDR3aa: CKEPGGRFGNQPQHF

v_gene: TRBV6-5
j_gene: TRBJ1-2
len: 15
abundance: .
d_gene: .
CDR3nt: TGTGCCAGCAGCCAGTGGGGAGGGGATGAGTATGGCTACACCTTC
CDR3aa: CASSQWGGDEYGYTF

v_gene: TRBV27
j_gene: TRBJ2-1
len: 15
abundance: .
d_gene: .
CDR3nt: TGTGCCAGCAGTTTAACCTCCCCTAGTTACAATGAGCAGTTCTTC
CDR3aa: CASSLTSPSYNEQFF

v_gene: TRBV5-6
j_gene: TRBJ1-5
len: 15
abundance: .
d_gene: TRBD1
CDR3nt: TGTGCCAGCAGCGACAGGGTTTATAGCAATCAGCCCCAGCATTTT
CDR3aa: CASSDRVYSNQPQHF

v_gene: TRBV11-2
j_gene: TRBJ1-6
len: 14
abundance: once
d_gene: TRBD1
CDR3nt: TGTGCCAGCAGCCGGGACAGTTATAATTCACCCCTCCACTTT
CDR3aa: CASSRDSYNSPLHF

v_gene: TRBV28
j_gene: TRBJ1-5
len: 13
abundance: .
d_gene: .
CDR3nt: TGTGCCAGCTTGGGACTCCTCAATCAGCCCCAGCATTTT
CDR3aa: CASLGLLNQPQHF

v_gene: TRBV2
j_gene: TRBJ2-7
len: 12
abundance: .
d_gene: .
CDR3nt: TGTGCCAGCAGTGGGAGGGAATACGAGCAGTACTTC
CDR3aa: CASSGREYEQYF

v_gene: TRBV7-8
j_gene: TRBJ2-1
len: 16
abundance: few
d_gene: TRBD2
CDR3nt: TGTGCCAGCAGTCAAACCTCGGGACTAAACTACAATGAGCAGTTCTTC
CDR3aa: CASSQTSGLNYNEQFF

v_gene: TRBV28
j_gene: TRBJ1-5
len: 15
abundance: .
d_gene: .
CDR3nt: TGTGCCAGCAGTCTAGGCGGGCTTAGCAATCAGCCCCAGCATTTT
CDR3aa: CASSLGGLSNQPQHF

v_gene: TRBV30
j_gene: TRBJ1-6
len: 11
abundance: few
d_gene: .
CDR3nt: TGTGCCTGGGCTCTCAATTCACCCCTCCACTTT
CDR3aa: CAWALNSPLHF

v_gene: TRBV12-3/TRBV12-4
j_gene: TRBJ1-1
len: 12
abundance: many
d_gene: .
CDR3nt: TGTGCCAGCAGTTTTATGATCTATGAAGCTTTCTTT
CDR3aa: CASSFMIYEAFF

v_gene: TRBV11-2
j_gene: TRBJ2-3
len: 16
abundance: .
d_gene: TRBD2
CDR3nt: TGTGCCAGCAGCTTGACTAGCGGGGGGGCCAGAGATACGCAGTATTTT
CDR3aa: CASSLTSGGARDTQYF

v_gene: TRBV3-1/TRBV3-2
j_gene: TRBJ1-4
len: 15
abundance: .
d_gene: .
CDR3nt: TGTGCCAGCAGCGGGGACGGGGAAGGAGGGGAAAAACTGTTTTTT
CDR3aa: CASSGDGEGGEKLFF

v_gene: TRBV19
j_gene: TRBJ2-7
len: 16
abundance: .
d_gene: TRBD1
CDR3nt: TGTGCCAGTAGTATTGGGGACAGGATTCTTTCCTACGAGCAGTACTTC
CDR3aa: CASSIGDRILSYEQYF

v_gene: TRBV18
j_gene: TRBJ1-5
len: 14
abundance: few
d_gene: TRBD1
CDR3nt: TGTGCCAGCTCCGTCGGACAGGACAATCAGCCCCAGCATTTT
CDR3aa: CASSVGQDNQPQHF

v_gene: TRBV5-1
j_gene: TRBJ2-7
len: 15
abundance: few
d_gene: TRBD1
CDR3nt: TGCGCCAGCAGCCCCACCGGGACAGACTCCTACGAGCAGTACTTC
CDR3aa: CASSPTGTDSYEQYF

v_gene: TRBV4-2
j_gene: TRBJ1-2
len: 15
abundance: .
d_gene: .
CDR3nt: TGTGCCAGCAGCCAATCGGACACCCGGGAGGCGGGCTACACCTTC
CDR3aa: CASSQSDTREAGYTF

v_gene: TRBV28
j_gene: TRBJ2-6
len: 15
abundance: .
d_gene: .
CDR3nt: TGTGCCAGCATTGCGGTTAGCTCTGGGGCCAACGTCCTGACTTTC
CDR3aa: CASIAVSSGANVLTF

v_gene: TRBV6-6
j_gene: TRBJ2-7
len: 16
abundance: .
d_gene: TRBD1
CDR3nt: TGTGCCAGCAGTTACCGCTCCAGGGGGAACTCCTACGAGCAGTACTTC
CDR3aa: CASSYRSRGNSYEQYF

v_gene: TRBV5-1
j_gene: TRBJ1-5
len: 14
abundance: .
d_gene: .
CDR3nt: TGCGCCAGCAGCTTGGGGGGGAGGGATCAGCCCCAGCATTTT
CDR3aa: CASSLGGRDQPQHF

v_gene: TRBV5-4
j_gene: TRBJ1-3
len: 14
abundance: .
d_gene: .
CDR3nt: TGTGCCAGCAGCTTGAGCCAGGGTGGAAACACCATATATTTT
CDR3aa: CASSLSQGGNTIYF

v_gene: TRBV2
j_gene: TRBJ2-1
len: 18
abundance: many
d_gene: TRBD2
CDR3nt: TGTGCCAGCAGTGAAGTAGCGGGGGGTACATCTCCCTACAATGAGCAGTTCTTC
CDR3aa: CASSEVAGGTSPYNEQFF

v_gene: TRBV18
j_gene: TRBJ1-2
len: 16
abundance: .
d_gene: TRBD1
CDR3nt: TGTGCCAGCTCACCAGGGCGAGACAGGGAAAGGCTTGGCTACACCTTC
CDR3aa: CASSPGRDRERLGYTF

v_gene: TRBV5-5
j_gene: TRBJ2-5
len: 16
abundance: .
d_gene: TRBD2
CDR3nt: TGTGCCAGCAGCTTAAGCCTAGCGGGTTTTCAAGAGACCCAGTACTTC
CDR3aa: CASSLSLAGFQETQYF

v_gene: TRBV6-5
j_gene: TRBJ1-6
len: 15
abundance: .
d_gene: TRBD1
CDR3nt: TGTGCCACCTCGAGGGAGGACAGGGGTAATTCACCCCTCCACTTT
CDR3aa: CATSREDRGNSPLHF

v_gene: TRBV28
j_gene: TRBJ2-1
len: 17
abundance: few
d_gene: TRBD2
CDR3nt: TGTGCCAGCAGCTCGACCCTTCTAGCGGGGGGTTACAATGAGCAGTTCTTC
CDR3aa: CASSSTLLAGGYNEQFF